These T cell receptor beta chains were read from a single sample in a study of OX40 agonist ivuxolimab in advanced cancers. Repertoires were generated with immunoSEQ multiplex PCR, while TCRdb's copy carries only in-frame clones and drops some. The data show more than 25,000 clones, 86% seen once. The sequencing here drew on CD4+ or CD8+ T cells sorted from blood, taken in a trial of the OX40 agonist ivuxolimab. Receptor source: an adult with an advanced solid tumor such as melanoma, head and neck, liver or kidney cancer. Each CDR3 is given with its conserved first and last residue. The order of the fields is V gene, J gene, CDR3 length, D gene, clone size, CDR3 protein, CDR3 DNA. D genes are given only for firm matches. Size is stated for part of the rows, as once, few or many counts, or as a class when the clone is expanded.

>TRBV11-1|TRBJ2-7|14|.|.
CASSLVGASYEQYF
TGTGCCAGCAGCTTAGTAGGGGCCTCCTACGAGCAGTACTTC
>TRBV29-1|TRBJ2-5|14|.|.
CSVEEGRWWETQYF
TGCAGCGTTGAAGAGGGGAGGTGGTGGGAGACCCAGTACTTC
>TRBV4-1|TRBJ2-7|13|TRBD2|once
CASGEGLSYEQYF
TGCGCCAGCGGGGAGGGCCTCTCCTACGAGCAGTACTTC
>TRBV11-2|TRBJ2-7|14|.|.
CATLDTEGGTEQYF
TGTGCCACCCTAGACACAGAGGGCGGAACAGAGCAGTACTTC
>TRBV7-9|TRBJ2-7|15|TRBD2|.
CASSMTSGRAYEQYF
TGTGCCAGCAGCATGACTAGCGGGAGGGCCTACGAGCAGTACTTC
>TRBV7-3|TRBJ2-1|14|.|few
CASSPGGGSGEQFF
TGTGCCAGCAGCCCAGGGGGGGGGTCAGGTGAGCAGTTCTTC
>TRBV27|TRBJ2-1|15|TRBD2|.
CASSFSLAGAGEQFF
TGTGCCAGCAGTTTCTCGCTAGCGGGAGCCGGAGAGCAGTTCTTC
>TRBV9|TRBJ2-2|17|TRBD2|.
CASSLPLAGGDTGELFF
TGTGCCAGCAGCCTTCCACTAGCGGGAGGCGACACCGGGGAGCTGTTTTTT
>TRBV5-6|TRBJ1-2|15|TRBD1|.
CASSLAAGGIDGYTF
TGTGCCAGCAGCTTGGCCGCAGGGGGCATTGATGGCTACACCTTC
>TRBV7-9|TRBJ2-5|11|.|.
CSIRDQETQYF
TGTTCCATTCGGGACCAAGAGACCCAGTACTTC
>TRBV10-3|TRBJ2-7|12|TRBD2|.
CAISLAAYGEYF
TGTGCCATCAGTCTAGCGGCCTACGGGGAGTACTTC
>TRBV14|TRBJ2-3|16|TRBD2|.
CASSQEMWEGSDTQYF
TGTGCCAGCAGCCAAGAGATGTGGGAGGGGTCAGATACGCAGTATTTT
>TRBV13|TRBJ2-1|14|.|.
CASSPLGSYNEQFF
TGTGCCAGCAGCCCCTTGGGCTCCTACAATGAGCAGTTCTTC
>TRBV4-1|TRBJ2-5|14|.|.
CASSQDSGRETQYF
TGCGCCAGCAGCCAAGATTCCGGGCGAGAGACCCAGTACTTC
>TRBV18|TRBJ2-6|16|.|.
CASSPKVFSGANVLTF
TGTGCCAGCTCACCAAAGGTCTTCTCTGGGGCCAACGTCCTGACTTTC
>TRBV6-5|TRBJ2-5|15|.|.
CASSYSPGLGETQYF
TGTGCCAGCAGTTACTCCCCAGGGTTGGGGGAGACCCAGTACTTC